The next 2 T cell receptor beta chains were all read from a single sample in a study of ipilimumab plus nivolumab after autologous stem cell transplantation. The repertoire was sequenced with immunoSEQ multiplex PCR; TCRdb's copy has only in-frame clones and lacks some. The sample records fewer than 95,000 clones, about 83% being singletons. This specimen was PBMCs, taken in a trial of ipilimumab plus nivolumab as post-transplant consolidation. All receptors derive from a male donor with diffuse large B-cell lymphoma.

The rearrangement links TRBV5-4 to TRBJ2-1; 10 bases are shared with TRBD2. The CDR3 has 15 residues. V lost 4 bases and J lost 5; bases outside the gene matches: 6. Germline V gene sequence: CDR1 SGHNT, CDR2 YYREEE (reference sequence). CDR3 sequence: CASSHASGGNNEQFF. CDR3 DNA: TGTGCCAGCAGCCACGCTAGCGGGGGTAACAATGAGCAGTTCTTC.

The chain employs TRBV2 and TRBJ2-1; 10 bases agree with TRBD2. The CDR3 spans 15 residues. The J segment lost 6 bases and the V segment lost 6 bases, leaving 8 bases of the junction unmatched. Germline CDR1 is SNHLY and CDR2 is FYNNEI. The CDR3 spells CASRKGTSDFNEQFF. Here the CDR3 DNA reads TGTGCCAGCAGGAAAGGGACTAGCGACTTCAATGAGCAGTTCTTC. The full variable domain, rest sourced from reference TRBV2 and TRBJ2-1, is EPEVTQTPSHQVTQMGQEVILRCVPISNHLYFYWYRQILGQKVEFLVSFYNNEISEKSEIFDDQFSVERPDGSNFTLKIRSTKLEDSAMYFCASRKGTSDFNEQFFGPGTRLTVL.